The entry below describes one TCR beta chain. Its antigen remains unidentified. The data derive from a study of identical twins. General study results and limits: Twin-shared out-of-frame alpha sequences showed excess low generation probability.

The CDR3 extends over 10 amino acids. Germline V lookup: CDR1 SQVTM, CDR2 ANQGSEA. Trimming took 5 bases from V and 7 from J, leaving 9 bases between them. TCRdb redid the calling of the 5' RACE reads with MiXCR, one entry per CDR3 protein. Among 600,000 to 850,000 distinct CDR3 sequences listed, about 20% were seen once. The data were also submitted as part of a second study, on T cells expressing NK-cell markers.

Material: PBMCs. J is TRBJ2-7 and V is TRBV29-1, with D unresolved. The receptor was isolated from a woman in her late teens or twenties in good health. CDR3 DNA: TGCAGCGTTTATTCCCAGGAGCAGTACTTC. Translation: CSVYSQEQYF.